This entry lists 8 T cell receptor beta chains sequenced from one sample in a study of identical twins. A single record per CDR3 protein comes from TCRdb applying MiXCR to the 5' RACE reads. Counted here are 540,000 or so distinct CDR3 sequences, about a fifth occurring once; the ten biggest clones make up more than 0.4%. The data also belong to a second study, concerning yellow fever vaccine responses in identical twins.

Specimen: CD4+ T cells sorted from blood. The origin of the receptors is a woman younger than 30 in good health.

This chain links TRBV12-3 or TRBV12-4 with TRBJ2-7; perhaps D is TRBD1 or TRBD2 (7 bases each). V was cut by 6 bases and J by 5 bases, with 17 bases left in between. This CDR3 comprises 14 residues. The CDR3 region is CASRATGEGHEQYF. CDR3 nucleotides: TGTGCCAGCAGGGCCACAGGGGAGGGGCACGAGCAGTACTTC.

The rearrangement links TRBV18 to TRBJ2-1; TRBD2 aligns across 16 bases. Germline CDR1 is KGHSH and CDR2 is LQKENI. V lost 2 bases and J lost 7; bases outside the gene matches: 5. The CDR3 sequence is 17 residues long. CDR3 coding DNA: TGTGCCAGCTCACCAGCAGGGACTAGCGGGAGGGAGAATGAGCAGTTCTTC. Translating gives CASSPAGTSGRENEQFF.

This clonotype was observed at least ten times. The chain has TRBV12-3 or TRBV12-4 and TRBJ2-4, with TRBD2 matching 7 bases. Trimming took 3 bases from V and 9 from J; bases not matched to a gene: 2. The CDR3 runs to 12 residues. This chain's CDR3 is CASSLSGGIQYF. CDR3 DNA: TGTGCCAGCAGTTTGTCGGGGGGCATTCAGTACTTC.

The chain has TRBV25-1 and TRBJ2-1; 8 nucleotides match TRBD1. Germline V gene lookup returns CDR1 MGHDK and CDR2 SYGVNS. The ends lost 7 bases at V and 2 bases at J; junction bases unmatched: 7. The length of the CDR3 is 15 residues. CDR3 residues: CASTPDRVAYNEQFF. The CDR3 region has the DNA TGTGCCAGCACCCCGGACAGGGTTGCCTACAATGAGCAGTTCTTC.

J is TRBJ1-4 and V is TRBV15, with D uncertain. V gave up 0 bases and J gave up 0 bases, with 8 bases separating them. Germline lookup yields CDR1 LNHNV and CDR2 YYDKDF (reference sequence). This CDR3 spans 16 amino acids. CDR3 bases: TGTGCCACCAGCAGAGAAGTCGGGACAACTAATGAAAAACTGTTTTTT. It yields the protein CATSREVGTTNEKLFF. Looking up the rest from reference TRBV15 and TRBJ1-4 gives the full variable domain: DAMVIQNPRYQVTQFGKPVTLSCSQTLNHNVMYWYQQKSSQAPKLLFHYYDKDFNNEADTPDNFQSRRPNTSFCFLDIRSPGLGDTAMYLCATSREVGTTNEKLFFGSGTQLSVL.

In this sample, this clonotype turned up a few times. The chain combines TRBV11-2 with TRBJ2-1; TRBD1 aligns across 10 bases. Germline lookup yields CDR1 SGHAT and CDR2 FQNNGV. The V gene end was trimmed by 6 bases and the J gene end by 5 bases; junction bases not matched to a gene: 7. This CDR3 is 15 amino acids long. In DNA, the CDR3 is TGTGCCAGCAGGGAAAGACAGGGGGCAAACAATGAGCAGTTCTTC. Its translation is CASRERQGANNEQFF.

This clonotype has just a few counts. The rearrangement links TRBV7-2 to TRBJ2-7; TRBD1 is a possible D gene (5 bases). Germline lookup yields CDR1 SGHTA and CDR2 FQGNSA. The CDR3 totals 15 residues. V lost 3 bases to trimming and J lost 3 bases, with 15 bases between them. The CDR3 reads CASSFRAGSIYEQYV. CDR3 nucleotides: TGTGCCAGCAGCTTTCGGGCAGGGTCAATCTACGAGCAGTACGTC.

This chain uses TRBV7-6 with TRBJ2-7; D assignment may be TRBD1 or TRBD2 (6 bases each). Germline CDR1 reads SGHVS; CDR2 reads FNYEAQ. The V end was cut by 1 base, the J end by 2 bases, with 12 bases between. The CDR3 has 15 amino acids. This CDR3 reads CASSLGGTRTYEQYF. CDR3 nucleotide sequence: TGTGCCAGCAGCTTAGGCGGGACACGCACCTACGAGCAGTACTTC.